The 29 T cell receptor beta chains below come from one sample, sequenced in a study of vaccination and CD4 T cells after COVID-19. As for treatment: roughly 11-day PBMC culture with coronavirus spike peptide pools or control peptides (ViraFEST assay). Their antigen targets remain unknown. With the Oncomine TCR Beta short-read assay, DNA from cultured CD4+ T cells was sequenced. Each CDR3 protein is one row after TCRdb ran MiXCR on the PCR reads. This sample has around 15,000 distinct CDR3 sequences; 40% to 50% occur once, and the top ten carry about 4%. Material: CD4+ T cells from blood, cultured in vitro. The receptors stem from a human donor who had recovered from COVID-19.

CDR3 sequence (DNA): TGTGCCAGCAGTTACTCAGCGGGAGGGCCCCACGAGCAGTACTTC. Encoded protein: CASSYSAGGPHEQYF. The gene calls are TRBV6-2 or TRBV6-3 and TRBJ2-7; 10 bases align to TRBD2. CDR3 length: 15 residues. The junction had 4 bases not matched to a gene; V was cut back by 0 bases and J by 5 bases. The germline V gene encodes CDR1 MNHEY and CDR2 SVGEGT.

In its sample, this clonotype was seen a few times. The chain combines TRBV7-2 with TRBJ1-2; possibly TRBD1 for D (6 bases). The CDR3 covers 13 residues. Germline lookup yields CDR1 SGHTA and CDR2 FQGNSA. Trimming stripped 3 bases from V and 3 bases from J, with 8 bases between. The CDR3 nucleotides read TGTGCCAGCAGCTTTTACAGGGACTATGGCTACACCTTC. Its translation is CASSFYRDYGYTF.

V and J are TRBV7-3 and TRBJ2-1; no clear D gene. Germline lookup yields CDR1 SGHTA and CDR2 FQGTGA. The V and J ends lost 1 base and 4 bases respectively, with 14 bases between them. The length of the CDR3 is 16 residues. CDR3 in DNA: TGTGCCAGCAGCTTAATGGGCGGAAGAAGGTACAATGAGCAGTTCTTC. This sequence encodes CASSLMGGRRYNEQFF.

The rearrangement uses TRBV28 and TRBJ2-2; perhaps TRBD1 as D (6 bases). This CDR3 region has 15 residues. The germline V gene has CDR1 MDHEN and CDR2 SYDVKM. Trimming stripped 4 bases from V and 4 bases from J, with 13 bases between. CDR3 region: CASSSTGLVTGELFF. CDR3 nucleotides: TGTGCCAGCAGTTCCACAGGGTTGGTCACCGGGGAGCTGTTTTTT.

This clonotype was counted only a few times. The chain joins TRBV7-9 to TRBJ1-2; D is possibly TRBD1 (5 bases). The CDR3 length is 14 residues. Between the trimmed V and J ends, which lost 0 bases and 14 bases, there was a span of 19 bases. CDR1 and CDR2 (germline): SEHNR, FQNEAQ (reference sequence). The CDR3 reads CASSLAGVYTPKTF. In DNA, the CDR3 is TGTGCCAGCAGCTTAGCGGGGGTTTATACCCCTAAGACCTTC.

This clonotype was seen a handful of times. The V and J genes are TRBV20-1 and TRBJ2-7; 7 positions agree with TRBD1. The CDR3 is 12 amino acids. Trimming at V came to 5 bases and at J to 5 bases, leaving 6 bases not matched to a gene. The germline V gene encodes CDR1 DFQATT and CDR2 SNEGSKA (reference sequence). In DNA, the CDR3 is TGCAGTGCTGCAGGGGGATCAGACGAGCAGTACTTC. Its protein is CSAAGGSDEQYF.

This clonotype was seen more than once but under ten times. J is TRBJ2-1 and V is TRBV7-6; D uncertain. This CDR3 contains 18 residues. V lost 4 bases, J lost 0 bases, and 19 bases lay in between. Germline CDR1 SGHVS, CDR2 FNYEAQ. CDR3 coding DNA: TGTGCCAGCAGCTCACTTCCGGCCCAGGTCTTCTCCTACAATGAGCAGTTCTTC. Its translation is CASSSLPAQVFSYNEQFF. The whole variable domain, filled in from reference TRBV7-6 and TRBJ2-1, reads GAGVSQSPRYKVTKRGQDVALRCDPISGHVSLYWYRQALGQGPEFLTYFNYEAQQDKSGLPNDRFSAERPEGSISTLTIQRTEQRDSAMYRCASSSLPAQVFSYNEQFFGPGTRLTVL.

This clonotype was observed a few times. J is TRBJ2-3 and V is TRBV6-1; 9 bases match TRBD2. CDR1 is MNHNS, CDR2 SASEGT, per germline. The CDR3 has 16 amino acids. After removal of 2 bases from V and 6 bases from J, the junction contained 9 bases not matched to a gene. The CDR3 here is CASSERVAGAGDTQYF. In DNA form, the CDR3 reads TGTGCCAGCAGTGAAAGGGTAGCGGGAGCAGGGGATACGCAGTATTTT.

The chain joins TRBV5-1 to TRBJ2-5; TRBD2 matches 12 bases. Germline lookup yields CDR1 SGHRS and CDR2 YFSETQ. Germline trimming cut 0 bases from V and 2 bases from J; bases unmatched to any gene: 8. The CDR3 contains 18 residues. CDR3 amino acids: CASSLDLAGGPVQETQYF. In nucleotides, the CDR3 is TGCGCCAGCAGCTTGGATCTAGCGGGAGGGCCGGTACAAGAGACCCAGTACTTC. Filled out from reference TRBV5-1 and TRBJ2-5, the complete variable domain reads KAGVTQTPRYLIKTRGQQVTLSCSPISGHRSVSWYQQTPGQGLQFLFEYFSETQRNKGNFPGRFSGRQFSNSRSEMNVSTLELGDSALYLCASSLDLAGGPVQETQYFGPGTRLLVL.

This chain uses TRBV7-8 with TRBJ2-1; 8 bases map to TRBD2. With 5 bases clipped from V and 1 base from J, the junction kept 7 bases outside the gene matches. This CDR3 region has 16 residues. Looked up from germline, CDR1 is SGHVS and CDR2 is FQNEAQ. The CDR3 loop reads CASSLRGTRSYNEQFF. CDR3 nucleotide sequence: TGTGCCAGCAGCCTAAGAGGGACTAGGTCCTACAATGAGCAGTTCTTC.

The rearrangement joins TRBV20-1 to TRBJ2-7; D is perhaps TRBD1 or TRBD2 (6 bases each). Per the germline V gene, CDR1 is DFQATT and CDR2 is SNEGSKA (reference sequence). The CDR3 loop spans 15 amino acids. V was clipped by 3 bases and J by 0 bases, with 15 bases between them. In nucleotides, the CDR3 is TGCAGTGCTAGGGGGGCTACCGGGAGCTCCTACGAGCAGTACTTC. It codes for CSARGATGSSYEQYF.

This clonotype was counted a few times. The chain combines TRBV20-1 with TRBJ2-1, with a tentative D call TRBD2 (5 bases). V lost 0 bases and J lost 1, with 10 bases in between. The germline V gene encodes CDR1 DFQATT and CDR2 SNEGSKA (reference sequence). The CDR3 is 15 residues long. The CDR3 sequence: CSARDRRESYNEQFF. CDR3 DNA sequence: TGCAGTGCTAGAGACCGACGGGAATCCTACAATGAGCAGTTCTTC.

The V call is TRBV12-3 or TRBV12-4, the J call TRBJ2-2; no firm D call. The CDR3 runs 11 residues. The V and J ends lost 4 bases and 3 bases respectively, with 0 bases between them. This CDR3 reads CASSYTGELFF. The CDR3 coding sequence is TGTGCCAGCAGTTACACCGGGGAGCTGTTTTTT.

The chain combines TRBV20-1 with TRBJ2-2, with D hard to call. The V gene's germline CDR1 is DFQATT and CDR2 SNEGSKA (reference sequence). The germline V and J ends were trimmed by 0 bases and 6 bases, with 8 bases remaining between them. CDR3 length equals 13 residues. CDR3 in DNA: TGCAGTGCTAGAGACCATGGATCCGGGGAGCTGTTTTTT. Protein product: CSARDHGSGELFF.

This clonotype was seen only a few times. The chain recombines TRBV19 with TRBJ1-5; perhaps TRBD1 as D (6 bases). Trimming pared 6 bases from V and 4 bases from J, leaving 10 bases between. This CDR3 is built from 13 residues. Germline CDR1 LNHDA, CDR2 SQIVND (reference sequence). CDR3 loop: CASSDDRNQPQHF. The CDR3 DNA is TGTGCCAGTAGCGACGACAGGAATCAGCCCCAGCATTTT.

V is TRBV11-2 and J is TRBJ2-5; D not certain. This CDR3 spans 13 amino acids. Germline CDR1 is SGHAT and CDR2 is FQNNGV. Trimming cost V 2 bases and J 2 bases, with 6 bases left between them. CDR3 coding DNA: TGTGCCAGCAGCTTACGGCTACAAGAGACCCAGTACTTC. Its protein product is CASSLRLQETQYF.

J is TRBJ1-2 and V is TRBV10-3, with D possibly matching TRBD1 (5 bases). Germline loops: CDR1 ENHRY, CDR2 SYGVKD. V lost 2 bases and J lost 0, with 22 bases in between. This CDR3 is 19 amino acids long. CDR3 bases: TGTGCCATCAGTGAGCACACCTTGCTCCGGGGCCGTACTAACTATGGCTACACCTTC. Protein product: CAISEHTLLRGRTNYGYTF.

This clonotype has just a few counts. The chain links TRBV6-1 to TRBJ1-5; TRBD1 matches at 9 bases. Germline CDR1 reads MNHNS; CDR2 reads SASEGT. V was clipped by 6 bases and J by 3 bases; unmatched bases: 6. This CDR3 region has 15 residues. CDR3 protein: CASRAGQGSNQPQHF. For the CDR3, the DNA is TGTGCCAGCAGAGCGGGACAGGGCTCCAATCAGCCCCAGCATTTT.

The chain has TRBV15 and TRBJ2-7; D perhaps matches TRBD1 (5 bases). V was cut by 5 bases and J by 4 bases, with 9 bases left in between. The CDR3 contains 12 residues. Germline V gene lookup returns CDR1 LNHNV and CDR2 YYDKDF (reference sequence). CDR3 sequence: CATSWGTYEQYF. In DNA form, the CDR3 reads TGTGCCACCAGCTGGGGCACATACGAGCAGTACTTC.

This clonotype has just one count. CDR3 DNA: TGTGCCAGCAGTTTTACAAGGGATTCTGAAGCTTTCTTT. It translates to CASSFTRDSEAFF. V usage is TRBV12-3 or TRBV12-4 and J usage is TRBJ1-1; D remains ambiguous. The length of the CDR3 is 13 residues. V was pared by 3 bases and J by 6 bases, with 11 bases between.

The chain links TRBV7-9 to TRBJ2-7; 10 bases are a match to TRBD2. Trimming took 4 bases from V and 3 from J; bases not matched to a gene: 6. Germline V CDR1 and CDR2: SEHNR, FQNEAQ (reference sequence). This CDR3 has 15 amino acids. The CDR3 loop reads CASSSGTSVIYEQYF. CDR3 bases: TGTGCCAGCAGCTCGGGGACTAGCGTAATCTACGAGCAGTACTTC.

The chain carries TRBV7-9 and TRBJ2-1; tentatively, D is TRBD2 (5 bases). Trimming took 8 bases from V and 8 from J, leaving 13 bases between them. The V gene's germline CDR1 is SEHNR and CDR2 FQNEAQ (reference sequence). This CDR3 has 12 amino acids. The CDR3 sequence is CASVGRRDEQFF. CDR3 nucleotides: TGTGCCAGCGTGGGTCGGCGGGATGAGCAGTTCTTC.

The chain links TRBV28 to TRBJ1-1, with D perhaps matching TRBD1 (5 bases). From germline, CDR1 is MDHEN and CDR2 SYDVKM. CDR3 length: 13 amino acids. The ends were cut back, 3 bases at V and 3 bases at J, with 8 bases in the middle. The DNA for the CDR3 is TGTGCCAGCAGTTTGGGGGTGGACACTGAAGCTTTCTTT. Its translation: CASSLGVDTEAFF.

This chain links TRBV5-1 with TRBJ1-3, with no clear D. The CDR3 spans 13 residues. Trimming cost V 6 bases and J 0 bases, with 7 bases left between them. CDR1 and CDR2 from the germline V gene are SGHRS and YFSETQ. The CDR3 DNA reads as TGCGCCAGCAAAGTGGCCTCTGGAAACACCATATATTTT. This codes for CASKVASGNTIYF.

There are a few counts of this clonotype. CDR3 loop: CASRESQGDGYTF. CDR3 bases: TGTGCCAGCAGAGAGTCACAGGGAGACGGCTACACCTTC. The chain is built from TRBV6-1 and TRBJ1-2, with D possibly TRBD1 on 6 matching bases. Per germline, CDR1 MNHNS and CDR2 SASEGT. V was clipped by 6 bases and J by 8 bases, with 16 bases between them. The CDR3 is made up of 13 amino acids.

The chain recombines TRBV2 with TRBJ2-7; TRBD1 matches at 11 bases. This CDR3 is built from 15 residues. Germline trimming cut 4 bases from V and 6 bases from J; bases unmatched to any gene: 8. CDR1 and CDR2 from the germline V gene are SNHLY and FYNNEI. DNA for the CDR3: TGTGCCAGCAGTGGTAGGAGGACAGGGGGCGCCGAGCAGTACTTC. This translates into CASSGRRTGGAEQYF.

This clonotype was detected a few times. The CDR3 here is CSADPRDRVVDTQYF. CDR3 DNA sequence: TGCAGTGCAGACCCCCGGGACCGCGTCGTAGATACGCAGTATTTT. V gene TRBV20-1 combines with J gene TRBJ2-3, with D tentatively TRBD1 or TRBD2 (5 bases each). V dropped 6 bases and J dropped 5 bases, with 21 bases sitting between them. CDR1 and CDR2 (germline): DFQATT, SNEGSKA (reference sequence). There are 15 residues in the CDR3.

This clonotype was seen more than once but under ten times. The V and J genes are TRBV29-1 and TRBJ1-2; D remains ambiguous. CDR3 length: 13 residues. Germline V CDR1 and CDR2: SQVTM, ANQGSEA. V gave up 4 bases and J gave up 8 bases, with 17 bases separating them. CDR3 DNA sequence: TGCAGCGTTGGGGGTTGGGGTTCTGACGGCTACACCTTC. As protein: CSVGGWGSDGYTF.

This clonotype came up a few times. The J gene is TRBJ2-5, the V gene TRBV7-9; D could derive from TRBD1 or TRBD2 (8 bases each). The germline gives CDR1 SEHNR, CDR2 FQNEAQ (reference sequence). The germline V and J ends were trimmed by 3 bases and 5 bases, with 19 bases remaining between them. The CDR3 length is 16 residues. In nucleotides, the CDR3 is TGTGCCAGCAGCTTTAGCGGGACAGGAATCGGGGAGACCCAGTACTTC. Translating it yields CASSFSGTGIGETQYF.